The rows below give T cell receptor beta chains drawn from one sample of a study of early T cells in non-severe SARS-CoV-2 infection. One entry per CDR3 protein, called by TCRdb with MiXCR from the 5' RACE reads. The sample comprises 45,000 to 60,000 distinct CDR3 sequences, more than 9% of which are singletons, and under 5% rests with the top ten. Sequencing was carried out using whole blood. All receptors come from an adult who was a healthcare worker with PCR-confirmed SARS-CoV-2 infection or an uninfected control (not recorded which). The CDR3 runs from the conserved cysteine through the conserved F or W. Fields, in order: clone size, J gene, V gene, CDR3 protein. For some rows the clone size is stated as once, few or many, or as a class when expanded; others skip it.

. | TRBJ1-3 | TRBV4-1 | CASSPIGGNGNTIYF
many | TRBJ2-1 | TRBV2 | CASSVTGSYNEQFF
. | TRBJ2-3 | TRBV5-1 | CASSPGTGTDTQYF
. | TRBJ2-5 | TRBV11-1 | CASSSTRSETQYF
. | TRBJ2-4 | TRBV7-9 | CASSYPTGTAKNIQYF
many | TRBJ1-1 | TRBV18 | CASSPTAGTEAFF
many | TRBJ2-2 | TRBV20-1 | CSARVPGQGHTGELFF
many | TRBJ2-1 | TRBV7-6 | CASSLGLEAYNEQFF
many | TRBJ2-3 | TRBV12-5 | CASGNGQGQYF
few | TRBJ1-1 | TRBV14 | CASSPPFTGTGVNTEAFF
many | TRBJ1-5 | TRBV20-1 | CSAESDRDNQPQHF
few | TRBJ2-7 | TRBV24-1 | CATSPAGGPYEQYF
many | TRBJ2-5 | TRBV9 | CASSSSGTSGETQYF
many | TRBJ2-1 | TRBV20-1 | CSLLAGGLAHFF
. | TRBJ2-2 | TRBV7-9 | CASSPPRGARSTGELFF
few | TRBJ2-2 | TRBV19 | CASSLQTGITGELFF
. | TRBJ2-7 | TRBV5-4 | CASSFPQGSGGEQYF
. | TRBJ2-3 | TRBV11-2 | CASSLPRDADTQYF
few | TRBJ2-5 | TRBV2 | CASRASPPETQYF
. | TRBJ1-1 | TRBV7-2 | CASSPRRGRNTEAFF
many | TRBJ2-7 | TRBV29-1 | CSVGDSSSYEQYF
. | TRBJ1-2 | TRBV7-9 | CASSPRQGADGYTF
few | TRBJ2-1 | TRBV27 | CASSRQLASYNEQFF
many | TRBJ1-3 | TRBV30 | CAWTRDPSGNTIYF
few | TRBJ2-5 | TRBV10-2 | CASRPDLRLGNQETQYF
few | TRBJ2-2 | TRBV29-1 | CSVVNPGANTGELFF
many | TRBJ1-6 | TRBV4-2 | CASSQDLSGEGSYSPLHF
many | TRBJ2-7 | TRBV27 | CASSLDRGTTREQYF
many | TRBJ2-7 | TRBV4-1 | CASSRQLGTYEQYF
few | TRBJ2-7 | TRBV6-5 | CASRKATGEAYEQYF
many | TRBJ2-5 | TRBV11-1 | CASSFAGEQETQYF
. | TRBJ2-3 | TRBV21-1 | CASSKKRVGNSSRVTDTQYF
many | TRBJ1-2 | TRBV18 | CASSSVYGYTF
many | TRBJ2-1 | TRBV7-3 | CASSPRGEKGEQFF
. | TRBJ2-7 | TRBV6-2/TRBV6-3 | CASRPLTSGRPGVHEQYF
many | TRBJ2-5 | TRBV5-4 | CASSLAGREGETQYF
. | TRBJ2-1 | TRBV9 | CASSPSSAYNEQFF
. | TRBJ1-4 | TRBV29-1 | CSVRSDATNEKLFF
many | TRBJ2-7 | TRBV18 | CASSRVLGGHEQYF
few | TRBJ1-2 | TRBV9 | CASSHDLKGYTF
few | TRBJ1-1 | TRBV30 | CAWSEGRGNTEAFF
many | TRBJ2-1 | TRBV6-5 | CASSADRGPYNEQFF